The T cell receptor (beta chain) under discussion was sequenced for a study of T cell repertoires in cytomegalovirus infection. Study-wide background: CMV infection together with matching HLA type was indicated by public TCR beta signatures.

This clonotype was seen a few times. The antigen remains unidentified. Using its own MiXCR run on the reads, TCRdb lists one record per CDR3 protein. The sample lists roughly 68,000 distinct CDR3 sequences; around 21% were seen once. The germline V gene encodes CDR1 LNHNV and CDR2 YYDKDF (reference sequence). The J segment lost 2 bases and the V segment lost 3 bases, leaving 9 bases of the junction unmatched. The CDR3 runs 17 residues. The chain joins TRBV15 to TRBJ2-5; 10 nucleotides line up with TRBD2. This receptor was taken from a human donor in good health (CMV status not recorded). Some clones in this sample may be carry-over from other donors' samples. The sequences come from CD8+ T cells from cultured PBMCs, collected from culture after CMV antigen stimulation. CDR3 DNA sequence: TGTGCCACCAGCAGTTCACTAGCGGGGACCGCACAAGAGACCCAGTACTTC. This translates into CATSSSLAGTAQETQYF.